In its sample, the clone carrying this TCR beta chain was seen a few times. From germline, CDR1 is MDHEN and CDR2 SYDVKM. V was clipped by 1 base and J by 10 bases, with 7 bases between them. The CDR3 has 12 amino acids. The data originate from a study of CD8 T cells in ankylosing spondylitis. TCRdb re-derived calls from the 5' RACE reads in MiXCR, one entry per CDR3 protein. The data show hundreds of thousands of distinct CDR3 sequences, roughly 20% seen once. This sequence joins TRBV28 and TRBJ2-2; D gene unclear. The sequenced sample was blood, either unsorted or a sorted T cell fraction (not recorded which). This clonotype originated in a female donor with ankylosing spondylitis or in good health (not recorded which). The CDR3 DNA is TGTGCCAGCAGTTTATTAGCCGCGGAGCTGTTTTTT. Its protein is CASSLLAAELFF.